This T cell receptor beta chain was captured in a study of OX40 agonist ivuxolimab in advanced cancers. As for the study in general: Ivuxolimab is an agonistic anti-OX40 (CD134) antibody, and patients were treated with it. Mean age around 64 years, range about 23 to 80; roughly 80% male. The study, taken as a whole, reports: CD4+ and CD8+ blood T cells expanded clonally by week 6 at 0.1 to 3.0 mg/kg.

Germline CDR1 reads SGHAT; CDR2 reads FQNNGV. Unmatched junction bases numbered 5, after V lost 6 bases and J lost 6 bases. The CDR3 runs to 15 residues. The table came from immunoSEQ multiplex PCR; TCRdb's copy has only in-frame clones and leaves some out. The table shows over 20,000 clones, with about 85% occurring only once. There are a few counts of this clone. What it binds is not known. The clonotype comes from an adult with an advanced solid tumor such as melanoma, head and neck, liver or kidney cancer. The sample was CD4+ or CD8+ T cells sorted from blood, taken in a trial of the OX40 agonist ivuxolimab. This chain uses TRBV11-2 with TRBJ1-6, with 10 positions matching TRBD1. CDR3 loop: CASRRQGAGNSPLHF. In nucleotides, the CDR3 is TGTGCCAGCAGAAGACAGGGGGCTGGTAATTCACCCCTCCACTTT.